This T cell receptor (beta chain) originates from a study of CD8+ T cells in alopecia areata. At the level of the study: Treated patients received oral tofacitinib, 5 to 10 mg twice daily.

Remarks on this clone: Its antigen remains unknown.

Following extraction, RNA underwent reverse transcription to cDNA, which served as the sequencing template. The protocol was immunoSEQ multiplex PCR, while the TCRdb copy is restricted to in-frame clones and leaves out a portion. Found here are hundreds of thousands of clones, roughly three fifths of them singletons; the top ten hold roughly 1.2%. From germline, CDR1 is LNHDA and CDR2 SQIVND (reference sequence). V was cut by 5 bases and J by 5 bases, with 22 bases left in between. The CDR3 is 17 residues long. Points from the study as a whole: Scalp samples also yield sequences of resident alphabeta T cells from normal skin. Tofacitinib did not eliminate many expanded lesional clones from scalp or blood.

Regarding treatment: oral pan-JAK inhibitor, 5-10 mg twice daily. This TCR came from a human donor with alopecia areata. V is TRBV19 and J is TRBJ1-5, with a tentative D call TRBD1 (6 bases). Sample: CD4+ T cells sorted from blood, taken between weeks 44 and 45, from a patient treated with tofacitinib. CDR3 bases: TGTGCCAGTAGTCCCACCGGTCGTGGGGGCGGATATCAGCCCCAGCATTTT. Translation gives CASSPTGRGGGYQPQHF.